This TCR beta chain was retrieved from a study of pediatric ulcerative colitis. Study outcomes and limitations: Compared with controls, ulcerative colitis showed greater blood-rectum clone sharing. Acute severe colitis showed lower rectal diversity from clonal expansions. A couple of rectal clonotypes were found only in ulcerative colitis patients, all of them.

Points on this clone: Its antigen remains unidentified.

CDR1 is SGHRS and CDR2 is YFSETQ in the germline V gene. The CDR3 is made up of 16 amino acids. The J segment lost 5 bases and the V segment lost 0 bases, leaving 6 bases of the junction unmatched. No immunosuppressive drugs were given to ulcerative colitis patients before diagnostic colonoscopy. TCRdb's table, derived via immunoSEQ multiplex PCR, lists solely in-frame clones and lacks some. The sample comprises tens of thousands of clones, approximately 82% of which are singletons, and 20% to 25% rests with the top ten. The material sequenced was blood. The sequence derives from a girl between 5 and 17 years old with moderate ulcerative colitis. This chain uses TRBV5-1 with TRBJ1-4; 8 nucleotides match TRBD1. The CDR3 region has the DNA TGCGCCAGCAGCTTGGGACAGGGGTTACGGAATGAAAAACTGTTTTTT. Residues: CASSLGQGLRNEKLFF.